The 30 T cell receptor beta chains presented below share a single source sample, sequenced in a study of neoadjuvant anti-PD-1 for oral cavity cancer (dated by TCRdb to the early 2020s). Library method: the immunoSEQ multiplex PCR assay. TCRdb obtained this table from immuneACCESS and retained in-frame rearrangements with V and J assigned. These tables miss some clones; where compared with another copy, unresolved V genes account for less than half of the shortfall, and the remainder is unexplained. The sample table holds approximately 74,000 clones, of which 70% to 85% were seen once. The top ten constitute 3.1% of the sample. The time point label here, explained by the study, means: before neoadjuvant nivolumab. Sequences were derived from PBMCs, sampled before nivolumab (anti-PD-1) treatment. The receptors shown here come from a person between 40 and 85 years old with oral cavity squamous cell carcinoma.

This clone was seen once. The chain links TRBV7-3 to TRBJ2-7; D is perhaps TRBD1 (6 bases). Germline V gene lookup returns CDR1 SGHTA and CDR2 FQGTGA. CDR3 size: 14 residues. The V gene lost 6 bases and the J gene lost 6 bases, with 18 bases spanning the gap. CDR3 nucleotide sequence: TGTGCCAGCAGGCCACGACATATGGGGGCCGAGCAGTACTTC. Protein: CASRPRHMGAEQYF.

With regard to this clone: The sample holds other DNA sequences that translate to the same CDR3. This rearrangement joins TRBV6-5 to TRBJ1-1; a weak D match, TRBD1 (6 bases). CDR1 and CDR2 (germline): MNHEY, SVGAGI. The CDR3 totals 14 residues. Trimming left V 3 bases short and J 0 bases short, with 8 bases between. CDR3 amino acids: CASSYGGLNTEAFF. In nucleotides, the CDR3 is TGTGCCAGCAGTTATGGGGGGCTGAACACTGAAGCTTTCTTT.

CDR3 bases: TGTGCCAGCACAACCGAAAGCTCTGGAAACACCATATATTTT. Its protein product is CASTTESSGNTIYF. This sequence joins TRBV2 and TRBJ1-3, with D hard to call. This CDR3 is 14 amino acids long. CDR1 and CDR2 from the germline V gene are SNHLY and FYNNEI. The germline V and J ends were trimmed by 7 bases and 0 bases, with 10 bases remaining between them. Using reference TRBV2 and TRBJ1-3 for the parts outside the CDR3, the full variable domain is EPEVTQTPSHQVTQMGQEVILRCVPISNHLYFYWYRQILGQKVEFLVSFYNNEISEKSEIFDDQFSVERPDGSNFTLKIRSTKLEDSAMYFCASTTESSGNTIYFGEGSWLTVV.

The J gene is TRBJ2-2, the V gene TRBV2; D is unclear. This CDR3 spans 14 amino acids. The V gene lost 2 bases and the J gene lost 6 bases, with 10 bases spanning the gap. Germline V gene lookup returns CDR1 SNHLY and CDR2 FYNNEI. As DNA, the CDR3 is TGTGCCAGCAGTGAAATGGCGGAAGCCGGGGAGCTGTTTTTT. It is translated as CASSEMAEAGELFF.

The chain joins TRBV7-2 to TRBJ2-1; tentative D call: TRBD2 (6 bases). Germline V lookup: CDR1 SGHTA, CDR2 FQGNSA. The CDR3 covers 16 residues. V was trimmed by 4 bases and J by 5 bases, leaving 18 bases between them. CDR3 sequence: CASSSGLRGGDNEQFF. The CDR3 DNA reads as TGTGCCAGCAGCTCCGGACTAAGGGGAGGAGACAATGAGCAGTTCTTC.

The J gene is TRBJ2-1, the V gene TRBV7-3, with D perhaps being TRBD1 or TRBD2 (6 bases each). This CDR3 is 15 amino acids long. The germline gives CDR1 SGHTA, CDR2 FQGTGA. V lost 5 bases and J lost 0, with 11 bases in between. DNA for the CDR3: TGTGCCAGCAGCGGGGGGCGTAGCTCCTACAATGAGCAGTTCTTC. It yields the protein CASSGGRSSYNEQFF.

The gene calls are TRBV15 and TRBJ2-1; D is undetermined. CDR1 is LNHNV, CDR2 YYDKDF, per germline (reference sequence). This CDR3 contains 14 residues. V gave up 1 base and J gave up 1 base, with 5 bases separating them. The DNA for the CDR3 is TGTGCCACCAGCAGAGCCAGTTCCTACAATGAGCAGTTCTTC. It yields the protein CATSRASSYNEQFF. Drawing the rest from reference TRBV15 and TRBJ2-1, the complete variable domain is DAMVIQNPRYQVTQFGKPVTLSCSQTLNHNVMYWYQQKSSQAPKLLFHYYDKDFNNEADTPDNFQSRRPNTSFCFLDIRSPGLGDTAMYLCATSRASSYNEQFFGPGTRLTVL.

The V and J genes are TRBV7-9 and TRBJ2-7, with 7 bases identical to TRBD2. Germline V gene lookup returns CDR1 SEHNR and CDR2 FQNEAQ (reference sequence). V lost 1 base to trimming and J lost 2 bases; unmatched junction nucleotides: 11. The length of the CDR3 is 17 residues. In nucleotides, the CDR3 is TGTGCCAGCAGCTTAGGTTCGGCGGGAGCGAACCCCTACGAGCAGTACTTC. Encoded protein: CASSLGSAGANPYEQYF.

In this sample, this clone turned up once. This chain joins TRBV6-4 and TRBJ2-3; either TRBD1 or TRBD2 may supply D (6 bases each). Germline values: CDR1 MRHNA, CDR2 SNTAGT. Trimming shortened V by 3 bases and J by 6 bases, and 13 bases separated the two germline ends. CDR3 length: 14 amino acids. The CDR3 DNA reads TGTGCCAGCAGTGAGTGGAGGGGGTCTGATACGCAGTATTTT. Protein sequence: CASSEWRGSDTQYF.

The chain carries TRBV27 and TRBJ1-5; D might be TRBD1 (5 bases). Germline V gives CDR1 MNHEY, CDR2 SMNVEV (reference sequence). The CDR3 is 15 residues long. V shed 5 bases and J shed 3 bases, with 14 bases lying between them. The CDR3 sequence: CASSTQTEFNQPQHF. The CDR3 DNA sequence: TGTGCCAGCAGTACCCAGACAGAGTTCAATCAGCCCCAGCATTTT.

The rearrangement joins TRBV7-2 to TRBJ1-3, with D possibly being TRBD1 (5 bases). Germline CDR1 reads SGHTA; CDR2 reads FQGNSA. The CDR3 consists of 15 residues. V was trimmed by 1 base and J by 4 bases, leaving 11 bases between them. The CDR3, as DNA: TGTGCCAGCAGCTTAGTCTGGACATCAGGAAACACCATATATTTT. It specifies CASSLVWTSGNTIYF.

V is TRBV2 and J is TRBJ2-7; D is possibly TRBD1 (5 bases). Deletions cut 4 bases from V and 3 bases from J, with 19 bases between. CDR3 length: 16 amino acids. Germline V gene data show CDR1 as SNHLY and CDR2 as FYNNEI. CDR3 coding DNA: TGTGCCAGCAGTGGGGGCCCGGCAGCCACCCTCTACGAGCAGTACTTC. It is translated as CASSGGPAATLYEQYF.

The gene calls are TRBV4-1 and TRBJ2-3; the match to TRBD1 covers 9 bases. The germline V gene encodes CDR1 MGHRA and CDR2 YSYEKL. Germline trimming cut 4 bases from V and 3 bases from J; bases unmatched to any gene: 8. The CDR3 sequence is 16 residues long. CDR3 coding DNA: TGCGCCAGCAGCCCGGGACAGGGAACATGGACAGATACGCAGTATTTT. It translates to CASSPGQGTWTDTQYF.

This clone has just one count. V usage is TRBV7-3 and J usage is TRBJ1-1; D may be TRBD1 (5 bases). The CDR3 has 14 residues. Germline lookup yields CDR1 SGHTA and CDR2 FQGTGA. Trimming took 5 bases from V and 7 from J, leaving 17 bases between them. CDR3 loop: CASSRTAGRGEAFF. Written as DNA, the CDR3 is TGTGCCAGCAGCCGTACCGCAGGGAGGGGTGAAGCTTTCTTT.

The chain joins TRBV7-3 to TRBJ2-7; D possibly corresponds to TRBD2 (6 bases). This CDR3 comprises 15 residues. The V end lost 0 bases, the J end lost 1 base, and 10 bases lay between the germline ends. From germline, CDR1 is SGHTA and CDR2 FQGTGA. CDR3 coding DNA: TGTGCCAGCAGCTTAACGGCGGGACGGTCCTACGAGCAGTACTTC. The encoded protein is CASSLTAGRSYEQYF.

The V and J genes are TRBV11-2 and TRBJ1-4, with D unresolved. Per the germline V gene, CDR1 is SGHAT and CDR2 is FQNNGV. Trimming shortened V by 5 bases and J by 6 bases, and 19 bases separated the two germline ends. The CDR3 loop spans 16 amino acids. The CDR3, as DNA: TGTGCCAGCAGCGGCCCCCGGCGGGGAAAAGATGAAAAACTGTTTTTT. Amino acids: CASSGPRRGKDEKLFF.

This clone was seen only once. J is TRBJ1-3 and V is TRBV10-3; 11 nucleotides agree with TRBD1. The germline CDR1 and CDR2 sequences are ENHRY and SYGVKD. J gave up 8 bases and V 6 bases, and 9 bases lay outside the gene matches. This CDR3 is 15 amino acids long. Written as DNA, the CDR3 is TGTGCCATCAGACCCGGACAGGGGGCGGTTGACACCATATATTTT. Its translation: CAIRPGQGAVDTIYF.

This clone was counted a single time. The chain carries TRBV29-1 and TRBJ1-4; D may be TRBD1 (5 bases). Germline CDR1 reads SQVTM; CDR2 reads ANQGSEA. The CDR3 loop spans 13 amino acids. Between the trimmed V and J ends, which lost 4 bases and 3 bases, there was a span of 9 bases. CDR3 nucleotide sequence: TGCAGCGTTGGGGGGGGACCTAATGAAAAACTGTTTTTT. It specifies CSVGGGPNEKLFF.

There are a few counts of this clone. The gene calls are TRBV7-8 and TRBJ2-1, with a tentative D call TRBD2 (6 bases). CDR3 length: 13 amino acids. Germline CDR1 is SGHVS and CDR2 is FQNEAQ. V lost 5 bases and J lost 10, with 15 bases in between. Written as DNA, the CDR3 is TGTGCCAGCAGCCCCCGGGAGCTCGGAGAGCAGTTCTTC. Translation: CASSPRELGEQFF.

This clone has more than one count but fewer than ten. V is TRBV29-1 and J is TRBJ2-3, with 8 bases identical to TRBD2. Germline loops: CDR1 SQVTM, CDR2 ANQGSEA. J gave up 4 bases and V 6 bases, and 0 bases lay outside the gene matches. This CDR3 spans 11 amino acids. The CDR3 sequence: CSVAGADTQYF. The CDR3 DNA sequence: TGCAGCGTAGCGGGAGCAGATACGCAGTATTTT.

The chain carries TRBV6-1 and TRBJ1-1; 8 bases align to TRBD1. J was trimmed by 1 base and V by 4 bases; bases with no gene match: 5. In germline, CDR1 is MNHNS, CDR2 SASEGT. The CDR3 sequence is 15 residues long. CDR3 in DNA: TGTGCCAGCAGTGGCTGGGGACAGGAGAACACTGAAGCTTTCTTT. As protein: CASSGWGQENTEAFF.

The chain couples TRBV6-1 to TRBJ1-3; D remains unclear. The CDR3 has 13 amino acids. Germline assignment: CDR1 MNHNS and CDR2 SASEGT. Trimming pared 8 bases from V and 3 bases from J, leaving 11 bases between. This CDR3 reads CASREDGGNTIYF. CDR3 sequence (DNA): TGTGCCAGCCGGGAGGACGGTGGAAACACCATATATTTT.

The J gene is TRBJ2-7, the V gene TRBV30, with TRBD1 matching over 12 bases. The CDR3 sequence is 15 residues long. J gave up 7 bases and V 3 bases, and 10 bases lay outside the gene matches. Germline V lookup: CDR1 GTSNPN, CDR2 SVGIG (reference sequence). The CDR3 loop reads CAWSILGQGAREQYF. For the CDR3, the DNA is TGTGCCTGGAGCATCCTGGGACAGGGGGCTAGGGAGCAGTACTTC.

The chain couples TRBV19 to TRBJ1-2; 7 nucleotides line up with TRBD1. Germline CDR1 is LNHDA and CDR2 is SQIVND (reference sequence). The junction had 5 bases not matched to a gene; V was cut back by 0 bases and J by 1 base. The CDR3 has 16 residues. CDR3 protein: CASSIEGGQDNYGYTF. Here the CDR3 DNA reads TGTGCCAGTAGTATAGAGGGCGGACAGGATAACTATGGCTACACCTTC.

This clone appeared a few times. This chain connects TRBV7-9 to TRBJ2-7, with 7 bases fitting TRBD2. Trimming took 5 bases from V and 2 from J; bases not matched to a gene: 6. In germline, CDR1 is SEHNR, CDR2 FQNEAQ (reference sequence). The CDR3 is 14 amino acids. This CDR3 reads CASSPRDYTYEQYF. The CDR3 DNA reads TGTGCCAGCAGCCCCAGGGACTACACCTACGAGCAGTACTTC.

The J gene is TRBJ1-5, the V gene TRBV6-6; D is unclear. This CDR3 spans 12 amino acids. Deletions cut 6 bases from V and 2 bases from J, with 5 bases between. Germline lookup yields CDR1 MNHNY and CDR2 SVGAGI (reference sequence). The CDR3 nucleotides are TGTGCCAGCAGCCGCGGCAATCAGCCCCAGCATTTT. The encoded protein is CASSRGNQPQHF.

V gene TRBV6-1 combines with J gene TRBJ1-2; D remains ambiguous. The CDR3 contains 14 residues. Germline CDR1 and CDR2: MNHNS and SASEGT. The V end was cut by 3 bases, the J end by 4 bases, with 12 bases between. CDR3 amino acids: CASSDQAQSYGYTF. CDR3 nucleotide sequence: TGTGCCAGCAGTGATCAGGCACAGTCCTATGGCTACACCTTC.

V gene TRBV2 combines with J gene TRBJ1-4; possible D gene TRBD1, 5 bases. V was shortened by 7 bases and J by 7 bases, with 13 bases between the two germline ends. CDR1 is SNHLY and CDR2 is FYNNEI in the germline V gene. The CDR3 covers 13 residues. The CDR3 nucleotides are TGTGCCAGCATGTTAGGGGTCGGTGAAAAACTGTTTTTT. Its translation: CASMLGVGEKLFF.

This chain connects TRBV19 to TRBJ2-3, with D tentatively TRBD1 (6 bases). This CDR3 spans 15 amino acids. Germline CDR1 LNHDA, CDR2 SQIVND (reference sequence). V was trimmed by 3 bases and J by 5 bases, leaving 15 bases between them. The CDR3 here is CASSMNKQGEDTQYF. The CDR3 bases are TGTGCCAGTAGTATGAATAAACAGGGAGAAGATACGCAGTATTTT.

The chain joins TRBV6-6 to TRBJ2-3; D not resolved. The CDR3 runs 16 residues. Germline V CDR1 and CDR2: MNHNY, SVGAGI (reference sequence). Trimming removed 0 bases from V and 5 bases from J, with 15 bases in between. The CDR3 bases are TGTGCCAGCAGTTACTCGAGTAAAGGGCTTGGAGATACGCAGTATTTT. Translating gives CASSYSSKGLGDTQYF.